These 14 T cell receptor beta chains were all obtained from the same sample, sequenced in a study of early T cells in non-severe SARS-CoV-2 infection (dated by TCRdb to about 2021). Library construction relied on 5' RACE. Sequencing used a NextSeq 500. TCRdb ran its own pipeline on the public reads, namely fastp trimming at Q25 and MiXCR clone calling, and kept in-frame beta chains. Every distinct CDR3 protein forms one entry, paired with its most common genes and DNA. Recorded for this sample are about 22,000 distinct CDR3 sequences; roughly 4% of them occurred a single time. Clones ranked in the top ten supply approximately 19% of the sample. The sample was whole blood. The origin of the receptors is an adult who was a healthcare worker with PCR-confirmed SARS-CoV-2 infection or an uninfected control (not recorded which).

This clonotype was seen many times. This sequence joins TRBV5-4 and TRBJ2-5; maybe TRBD2 (6 bases). The length of the CDR3 is 20 residues. V was pared by 3 bases and J by 5 bases, with 32 bases between. CDR1 is SGHNT, CDR2 YYREEE, per germline (reference sequence). The CDR3 loop reads CASSSAGTFARLQPGETQYF. As DNA, the CDR3 is TGTGCCAGCAGCTCCGCCGGGACTTTCGCACGCCTGCAACCGGGGGAGACCCAGTACTTC.

This clonotype was counted many times. This rearrangement joins TRBV7-6 to TRBJ1-1; the D is unclear. V gave up 1 base and J gave up 7 bases, with 10 bases separating them. Germline lookup yields CDR1 SGHVS and CDR2 FNYEAQ. There are 13 residues in the CDR3. The CDR3 sequence: CASSLGPRVEAFF. The CDR3 DNA follows: TGTGCCAGCAGCTTAGGCCCGAGAGTTGAAGCTTTCTTT.

The sample holds a few counts of this clonotype. V and J are TRBV6-1 and TRBJ2-3; D remains unclear. CDR1 MNHNS and CDR2 SASEGT come from the germline V gene. CDR3 length: 16 amino acids. Trimming stripped 6 bases from V and 1 base from J, with 17 bases between. In nucleotides, the CDR3 is TGTGCCAGCAGCATGGACGCAGGTCGGGGCACAGATACGCAGTATTTT. As protein: CASSMDAGRGTDTQYF.

This clonotype has a handful of counts. V is TRBV29-1 and J is TRBJ2-2; no definite D call. The germline V and J ends were trimmed by 5 bases and 1 base, with 11 bases remaining between them. Germline CDR1 and CDR2: SQVTM and ANQGSEA. CDR3 length: 14 amino acids. The CDR3 DNA reads TGCAGCGTTACCATATTAGGGAACACCGGGGAGCTGTTTTTT. This sequence encodes CSVTILGNTGELFF.

This clonotype was counted at least ten times. The rearrangement links TRBV7-2 to TRBJ1-3; D remains ambiguous. The germline CDR1 and CDR2 sequences are SGHTA and FQGNSA. The CDR3 extends over 13 amino acids. V shed 3 bases and J shed 3 bases, with 6 bases lying between them. CDR3 loop: CASSFRLGNTIYF. CDR3 nucleotides: TGTGCCAGCAGCTTTCGGCTTGGAAACACCATATATTTT.

The CDR3 DNA is TGCAGTGGTCACCGGGACAGCCACAATGAGCAGTTCTTC. Its protein product is CSGHRDSHNEQFF. The V gene is TRBV20-1, the J gene TRBJ2-1; 7 bases agree with TRBD1. This CDR3 is built from 13 residues. V shed 7 bases and J 5 bases; nucleotides not matched to a gene: 8. Germline V gene lookup returns CDR1 DFQATT and CDR2 SNEGSKA (reference sequence).

A few counts support this clonotype. V and J are TRBV20-1 and TRBJ1-2; D is possibly TRBD1 (6 bases). V was pared by 5 bases and J by 4 bases, with 14 bases between. The CDR3 sequence is 13 residues long. Germline V gene sequence: CDR1 DFQATT, CDR2 SNEGSKA (reference sequence). The CDR3 loop reads CSARTTGSYGYTF. DNA for the CDR3: TGCAGTGCTCGAACGACAGGTTCCTATGGCTACACCTTC.

This clonotype has ten or more counts. The rearrangement uses TRBV30 and TRBJ2-2; D remains unclear. V gave up 6 bases and J gave up 6 bases, with 5 bases separating them. Germline V CDR1 and CDR2: GTSNPN, SVGIG (reference sequence). The CDR3 runs to 10 residues. The CDR3, as DNA: TGTGCCTGCAAGTCCGGGGAGCTGTTTTTT. Protein: CACKSGELFF.

This clonotype was recorded many times. This chain joins TRBV18 and TRBJ2-1, with 8 bases matching TRBD2. The CDR3 is made up of 12 amino acids. Looked up from germline, CDR1 is KGHSH and CDR2 is LQKENI. The junction had 4 bases not matched to a gene; V was cut back by 2 bases and J by 13 bases. CDR3: CASSPDGRAQFF. The CDR3 DNA sequence: TGTGCCAGCTCACCAGACGGGAGGGCCCAGTTCTTC.

This clonotype counts as medium-sized. This rearrangement joins TRBV30 to TRBJ1-1; 8 bases agree with TRBD1. Germline trimming cut 3 bases from V and 7 bases from J; bases unmatched to any gene: 10. From germline, CDR1 is GTSNPN and CDR2 SVGIG (reference sequence). This CDR3 contains 14 residues. The DNA of the CDR3 is TGTGCCTGGAGCCTCCAGGGGGCCAATTTTGAAGCTTTCTTT. It is translated as CAWSLQGANFEAFF.

In its sample, this clonotype was seen a few times. V is TRBV6-2 or TRBV6-3 and J is TRBJ2-7, with TRBD1 identical over 7 bases. V lost 1 base and J lost 2; bases outside the gene matches: 8. Looked up from germline, CDR1 is MNHEY and CDR2 is SVGEGT. CDR3 size: 16 residues. DNA of the CDR3: TGTGCCAGCAGTTACTATCCGGGACAGAGAACCTACGAGCAGTACTTC. Its protein is CASSYYPGQRTYEQYF.

To note about this clonotype: A much larger clone differs from this one at a single base, so this may be a read error. The chain combines TRBV19 with TRBJ2-3, with a weak D call TRBD2 (6 bases). The germline V gene encodes CDR1 LNHDA and CDR2 SQIVND (reference sequence). The CDR3 runs to 16 residues. DNA for the CDR3: TGTGTCAGTAGTATGATTGGGGACTTCAGCACAGATACGCAGTATTTT. Its translation: CVSSMIGDFSTDTQYF.

By sample fraction, this clonotype is medium-sized. CDR3 region: CSVEIGGAETQYF. The DNA for the CDR3 is TGCAGCGTGGAGATTGGGGGAGCAGAGACCCAGTACTTC. This chain connects TRBV29-1 to TRBJ2-5; D could derive from TRBD1 or TRBD2 (5 bases each). The CDR3 covers 13 residues. The germline V gene has CDR1 SQVTM and CDR2 ANQGSEA. Trimming stripped 6 bases from V and 4 bases from J, with 15 bases between.

This clonotype has a count of ten or more. The rearrangement links TRBV28 to TRBJ2-5; D is unresolved. CDR1 is MDHEN, CDR2 SYDVKM, per germline. The CDR3 covers 13 residues. Trimming shortened V by 5 bases and J by 7 bases, and 14 bases separated the two germline ends. As DNA, the CDR3 is TGTGCCAGCAGTCCCAATGAGTCGGGGACCCAGTACTTC. Encoded protein: CASSPNESGTQYF.